This T cell receptor (beta chain) was found in a study of cytomegalovirus exposure and HLA in healthy donors. Study-level results: Despite most TCR sequences being rare, some public TCRs occurred in many donors. In a later analysis, CMV-associated beta chains were mostly HLA-associated, it appeared. In a later analysis, an Asian-associated ancestry cluster reportedly showed fewer N-insertions than the roughly 730-donor mean. Accurate prediction of most subjects' HLA-A and HLA-B alleles from TCR beta sequences was reported.

With respect to this clone: Its target is unknown.

Primers for the PCR totalled 60 Vbeta and 13 Jbeta. Clones were read by immunoSEQ multiplex PCR, and TCRdb kept only the in-frame ones, dropping some. The sample holds roughly 130,000 clones; 75% to 85% are singletons and the top ten take 1%. Per germline, CDR1 SGHDT and CDR2 YYEEEE. This CDR3 has 15 residues. Trimming cost V 5 bases and J 5 bases, with 17 bases left between them. The sequence derives from a man aged 35-49 years in good health and CMV-seronegative. Sequencing was done on a sample of PBMCs. V usage is TRBV5-6 and J usage is TRBJ1-5, with D uncertain. CDR3 residues: CASSNGPSGYQPQHF. The DNA of the CDR3 is TGTGCCAGCAGTAATGGACCGAGCGGGTATCAGCCCCAGCATTTT.